This T cell receptor (beta chain) was captured by sequencing in a study of blood T cell repertoires in COVID-19. This CDR3 has 16 amino acids. Germline V lookup: CDR1 SEHNR, CDR2 FQNEAQ (reference sequence). Trimming took 2 bases from V and 4 from J; bases not matched to a gene: 11. Libraries were prepared by immunoSEQ multiplex PCR; TCRdb keeps only in-frame clonotypes and omits some of them. The repertoire has roughly 33,000 clones, over 90% of them found once; the top ten carry 5.2%. The receptor comes from a human donor in a cohort sampled during active COVID-19. The chain employs TRBV7-9 and TRBJ2-7; the match to TRBD1 covers 7 bases. The sample was peripheral blood. In DNA form, the CDR3 reads TGTGCCAGCAGCTTATCAACAGGGGTTCAAAAATACGAGCAGTACTTC. Translated: CASSLSTGVQKYEQYF.